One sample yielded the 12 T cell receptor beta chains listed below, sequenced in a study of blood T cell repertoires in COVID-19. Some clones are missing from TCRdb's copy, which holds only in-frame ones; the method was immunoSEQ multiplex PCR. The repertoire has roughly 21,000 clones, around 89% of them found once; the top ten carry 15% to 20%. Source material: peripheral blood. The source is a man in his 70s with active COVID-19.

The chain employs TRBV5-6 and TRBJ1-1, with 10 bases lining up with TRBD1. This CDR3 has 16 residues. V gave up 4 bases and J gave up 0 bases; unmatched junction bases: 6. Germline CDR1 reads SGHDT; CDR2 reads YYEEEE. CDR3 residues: CASSPRDRGMNTEAFF. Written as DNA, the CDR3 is TGTGCCAGCAGCCCAAGGGACAGGGGCATGAACACTGAAGCTTTCTTT.

Here the CDR3 reads CASSGQRNTEAFF. The CDR3 nucleotides are TGTGCCAGCAGCGGACAGAGGAACACTGAAGCTTTCTTT. The V and J genes are TRBV2 and TRBJ1-1; a weak D match, TRBD1 (6 bases). The germline V gene has CDR1 SNHLY and CDR2 FYNNEI. Trimming removed 6 bases at V and 1 base at J, with 9 bases between. CDR3 length: 13 amino acids.

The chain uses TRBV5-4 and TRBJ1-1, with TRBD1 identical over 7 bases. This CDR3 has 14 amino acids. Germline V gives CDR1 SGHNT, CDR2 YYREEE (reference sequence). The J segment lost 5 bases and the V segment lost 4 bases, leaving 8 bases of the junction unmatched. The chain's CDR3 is CASSQKQGNTEAFF. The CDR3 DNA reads TGTGCCAGCAGCCAAAAACAGGGGAATACTGAAGCTTTCTTT.

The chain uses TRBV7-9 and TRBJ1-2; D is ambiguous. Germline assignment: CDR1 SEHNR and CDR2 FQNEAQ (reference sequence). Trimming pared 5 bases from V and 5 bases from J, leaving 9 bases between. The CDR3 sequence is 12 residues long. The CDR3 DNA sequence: TGTGCCAGCAGCCCGCGGCCTTATGGCTACACCTTC. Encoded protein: CASSPRPYGYTF.

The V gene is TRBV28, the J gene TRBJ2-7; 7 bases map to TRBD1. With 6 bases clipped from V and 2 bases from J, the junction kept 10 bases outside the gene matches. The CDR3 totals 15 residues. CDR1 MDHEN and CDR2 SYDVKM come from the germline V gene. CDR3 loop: CASSRAGTAAYEQYF. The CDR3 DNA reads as TGTGCCAGCAGCCGGGCCGGGACAGCCGCCTACGAGCAGTACTTC.

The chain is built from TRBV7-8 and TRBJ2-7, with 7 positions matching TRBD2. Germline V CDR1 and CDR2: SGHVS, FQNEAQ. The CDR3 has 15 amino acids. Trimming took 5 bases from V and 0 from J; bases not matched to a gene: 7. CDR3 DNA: TGTGCCAGCAGCAGCGGGGCAGGCTACTCCTACGAGCAGTACTTC. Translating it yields CASSSGAGYSYEQYF.

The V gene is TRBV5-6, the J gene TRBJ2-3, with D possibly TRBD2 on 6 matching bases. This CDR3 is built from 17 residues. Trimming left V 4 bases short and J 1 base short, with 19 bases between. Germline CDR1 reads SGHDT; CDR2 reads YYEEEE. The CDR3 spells CASSLPGVVVGTDTQYF. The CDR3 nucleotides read TGTGCCAGCAGCCTCCCGGGAGTCGTCGTCGGCACAGATACGCAGTATTTT.

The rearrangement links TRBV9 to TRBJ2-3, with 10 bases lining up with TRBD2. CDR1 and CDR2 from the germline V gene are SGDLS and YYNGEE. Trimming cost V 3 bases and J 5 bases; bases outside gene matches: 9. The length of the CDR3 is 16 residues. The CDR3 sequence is CASSGYSGGLGDTQYF. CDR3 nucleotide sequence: TGTGCCAGCAGCGGATATAGCGGGGGGCTTGGAGATACGCAGTATTTT.

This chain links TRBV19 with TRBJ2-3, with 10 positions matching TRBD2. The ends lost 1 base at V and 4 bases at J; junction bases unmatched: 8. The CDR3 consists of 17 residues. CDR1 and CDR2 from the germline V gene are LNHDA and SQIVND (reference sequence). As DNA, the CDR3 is TGTGCCAGTAGTATAGGTCTAGCGGGGGCCTTTGCAGATACGCAGTATTTT. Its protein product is CASSIGLAGAFADTQYF.

CDR3 loop: CASSLAGNYEQYF. CDR3 nucleotide sequence: TGTGCCAGCAGCTTGGCCGGGAACTACGAGCAGTACTTC. The rearrangement joins TRBV5-4 to TRBJ2-7, with D maybe TRBD2 (5 bases). V was shortened by 0 bases and J by 3 bases, with 7 bases between the two germline ends. Germline assignment: CDR1 SGHNT and CDR2 YYREEE (reference sequence). The CDR3 length is 13 residues.

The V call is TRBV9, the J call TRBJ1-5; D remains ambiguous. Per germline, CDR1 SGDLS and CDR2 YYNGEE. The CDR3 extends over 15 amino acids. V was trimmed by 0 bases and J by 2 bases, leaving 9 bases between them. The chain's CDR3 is CASSVEGDGNQPQHF. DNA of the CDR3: TGTGCCAGCAGCGTAGAGGGAGATGGCAATCAGCCCCAGCATTTT. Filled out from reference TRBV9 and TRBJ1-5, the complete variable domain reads DSGVTQTPKHLITATGQRVTLRCSPRSGDLSVYWYQQSLDQGLQFLIQYYNGEERAKGNILERFSAQQFPDLHSELNLSSLELGDSALYFCASSVEGDGNQPQHFGDGTRLSIL.

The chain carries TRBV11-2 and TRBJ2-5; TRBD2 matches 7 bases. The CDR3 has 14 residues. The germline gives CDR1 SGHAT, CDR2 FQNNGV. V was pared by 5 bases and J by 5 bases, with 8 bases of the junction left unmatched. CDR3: CASSPGGSLETQYF. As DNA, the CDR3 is TGTGCCAGCAGCCCTGGCGGGAGTTTGGAGACCCAGTACTTC.